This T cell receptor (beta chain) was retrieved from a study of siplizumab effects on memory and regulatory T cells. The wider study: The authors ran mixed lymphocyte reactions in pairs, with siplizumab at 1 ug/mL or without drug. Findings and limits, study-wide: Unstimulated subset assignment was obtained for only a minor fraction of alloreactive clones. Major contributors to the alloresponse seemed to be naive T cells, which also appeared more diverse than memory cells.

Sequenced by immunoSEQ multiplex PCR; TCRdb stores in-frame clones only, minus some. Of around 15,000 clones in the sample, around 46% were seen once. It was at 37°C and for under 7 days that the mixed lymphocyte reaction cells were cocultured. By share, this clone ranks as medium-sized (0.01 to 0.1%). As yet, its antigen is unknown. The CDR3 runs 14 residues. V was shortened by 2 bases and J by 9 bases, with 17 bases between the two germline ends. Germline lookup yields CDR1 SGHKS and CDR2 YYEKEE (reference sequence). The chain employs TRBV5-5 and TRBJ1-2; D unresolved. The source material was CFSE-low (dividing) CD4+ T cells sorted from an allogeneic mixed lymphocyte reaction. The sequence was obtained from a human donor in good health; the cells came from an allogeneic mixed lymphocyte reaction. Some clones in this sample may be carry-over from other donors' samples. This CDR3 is CASSLLVGPQSYTF. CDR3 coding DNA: TGTGCCAGCAGCTTATTGGTCGGGCCGCAGAGCTACACCTTC.